This TCR beta chain was retrieved from a study of shared clonotypes between healthy human individuals. Study summary: With ages of 18 to 49, the donors were two women and three men. Each donor's CD8 memory used one plate, CD8 naive two, each CD4 subset three.

Generated by immunoSEQ multiplex PCR, the TCRdb table keeps only in-frame clones and is missing some. Of some 2.4 million clones in the sample, under 95% were seen once. Material: naive CD4+ T cells from PBMCs. Subset here: CD45RA+ positively selected. The sequence was collected from a man between 18 and 35 years old in good health. Some clones in this sample may be carry-over from other donors' samples.

The CDR3 protein is CASSSTRRTEAFF. DNA of the CDR3: TGTGCCAGCAGCTCGACCCGTAGGACTGAAGCTTTCTTT. The J gene is TRBJ1-1, the V gene TRBV6-5, with D uncertain. Germline V gene sequence: CDR1 MNHEY, CDR2 SVGAGI. Trimming shortened V by 6 bases and J by 5 bases, and 13 bases separated the two germline ends. This CDR3 has 13 amino acids.